Listed below are T cell receptor beta chains from one sample, sequenced in a study of preoperative IRX-2 immunotherapy in early breast cancer. Clones were read by immunoSEQ multiplex PCR, and TCRdb kept only the in-frame ones, dropping some. Found here are roughly 27,000 clones, roughly four fifths of them singletons; the top ten hold 6% to 8.5%. Source: lymph node tissue, taken after IRX-2 immunotherapy. These receptors came from a human donor with breast cancer. CDR3s include the opening cysteine and the closing phenylalanine or tryptophan.

J gene	V gene	CDR3 protein
TRBJ2-5	TRBV7-6	CASSLVGGPRETQYF
TRBJ2-1	TRBV11-3	CASSASGRGKGNSYNEQFF
TRBJ2-7	TRBV11-3	CASSYAQGSTYEQYF
TRBJ2-3	TRBV15	CATSRVGGTDTQYF
TRBJ1-5	TRBV19	CASSNPTGGYQPQHF
TRBJ2-2	TRBV28	CASSSRDSGVTGELFF
TRBJ2-7	TRBV11-3	CASSERGRGLAGYEQYF
TRBJ1-1	TRBV18	CASSPDLGGTEAFF
TRBJ2-1	TRBV19	CASSPLALSYNEQFF
TRBJ2-2	TRBV10-2	CASSGQIGGELFF
TRBJ2-7	TRBV10-2	CASSESYPSPSSYEQYF
TRBJ2-7	TRBV11-3	CASSQRPPDRYEQYF
TRBJ2-5	TRBV25-1	CSSRAGEGETQYF
TRBJ1-1	TRBV11-3	CASSLEVFMVEGTEAFF
TRBJ1-1	TRBV19	CASRKDLFTEAFF